The entry that follows covers one TCR beta chain sequence. This sample is part of a study of T cell changes during pregnancy in multiple sclerosis. TCRdb keeps only in-frame clones here, not all; method: immunoSEQ multiplex PCR. The sample records about 44,000 clones, 80% to 95% being singletons. This TCR came from a female donor with multiple sclerosis, enrolled in a pregnancy study. The source material was CD4+ T cells from peripheral blood mononuclear cells, sampled before pregnancy.

The DNA for the CDR3 is TGTGCCAGCAGTCGTGGACAGGGGATCTATGGCTACACCTTC. This translates into CASSRGQGIYGYTF. The V and J genes are TRBV27 and TRBJ1-2, with TRBD1 matching over 9 bases. Trimming removed 5 bases from V and 4 bases from J; junction bases left unmatched: 5. Germline values: CDR1 MNHEY, CDR2 SMNVEV (reference sequence). This CDR3 is 14 amino acids long.